These 15 T cell receptor beta chains share one sample of origin, sequenced in a study of radiotherapy plus CTLA-4 blockade in lung cancer. Sequencing was performed with immunoSEQ multiplex PCR; in TCRdb, only in-frame clones are kept and a portion is missing. The sample lists 35,000 to 45,000 clones, around 83% occurring once. This specimen consisted of peripheral blood, obtained from a patient treated with radiotherapy plus ipilimumab. Receptors originate from a human donor with non-small cell lung cancer who had stable disease on radiotherapy plus ipilimumab.

The chain uses TRBV28 and TRBJ2-7; 12 bases map to TRBD2. CDR1 is MDHEN, CDR2 SYDVKM, per germline. CDR3 length: 16 amino acids. Trimming took 5 bases from V and 0 from J; bases not matched to a gene: 5. The CDR3 DNA is TGTGCCAGCAGTCCCGCTAGCGGGAGGGCCTCCTACGAGCAGTACTTC. Amino acid sequence: CASSPASGRASYEQYF. Full variable domain (outside the CDR3, taken from reference TRBV28 and TRBJ2-7): DVKVTQSSRYLVKRTGEKVFLECVQDMDHENMFWYRQDPGLGLRLIYFSYDVKMKEKGDIPEGYSVSREKKERFSLILESASTNQTSMYLCASSPASGRASYEQYFGPGTRLTVT.

The J gene is TRBJ2-5, the V gene TRBV27; 8 positions match TRBD1. V lost 5 bases to trimming and J lost 2 bases; unmatched junction nucleotides: 7. Germline CDR1 is MNHEY and CDR2 is SMNVEV (reference sequence). The CDR3 length is 15 residues. CDR3 sequence reads: CASSKGQGGQETQYF. DNA of the CDR3: TGTGCCAGCAGTAAAGGACAGGGTGGGCAAGAGACCCAGTACTTC.

This chain uses TRBV6-1 with TRBJ2-6, with a weak D call TRBD1 (6 bases). V was pared by 9 bases and J by 0 bases, with 9 bases between. The CDR3 is made up of 14 amino acids. The germline V gene has CDR1 MNHNS and CDR2 SASEGT. The CDR3 DNA reads as TGTGCCAGTAGACAGGTCTCTGGGGCCAACGTCCTGACTTTC. It codes for CASRQVSGANVLTF.

This sequence joins TRBV18 and TRBJ1-3; no firm D call. CDR1 and CDR2 (germline): KGHSH, LQKENI. The CDR3 spans 19 residues. V dropped 0 bases and J dropped 4 bases, with 22 bases sitting between them. CDR3 in DNA: TGTGCCAGCTCACCACCGCGTACCTACGGATACAGCTTAGGAAACACCATATATTTT. Amino acids: CASSPPRTYGYSLGNTIYF.

The rearrangement uses TRBV7-2 and TRBJ1-4; D possibly corresponds to TRBD1 (6 bases). The V gene's germline CDR1 is SGHTA and CDR2 FQGNSA. The CDR3 runs 14 residues. Trimming removed 3 bases from V and 2 bases from J, with 7 bases in between. The CDR3 here is CASSFGGTNEKLFF. The CDR3 DNA reads as TGTGCCAGCAGCTTTGGGGGCACTAATGAAAAACTGTTTTTT.

The rearrangement links TRBV4-1 to TRBJ2-7, with 7 bases lining up with TRBD1. Germline V gene sequence: CDR1 MGHRA, CDR2 YSYEKL. The CDR3 is 14 residues long. The V and J ends lost 0 bases and 4 bases, in that order; junction bases with no gene match: 3. Here the CDR3 reads CASSQETGFYEQYF. CDR3 coding DNA: TGCGCCAGCAGCCAAGAGACAGGGTTTTACGAGCAGTACTTC.

The chain has TRBV27 and TRBJ2-5; 13 nucleotides agree with TRBD2. The end of the DNA is better explained by TRBJ2-7, so the J call may be wrong. The CDR3 has 19 amino acids. CDR1 MNHEY and CDR2 SMNVEV come from the germline V gene (reference sequence). The CDR3 DNA reads as TGTGCCAGCAGTTTCATATTCCCTGGACTAGCGGGAGAGGGGTACGAGCAGTACTTC. This gives the protein CASSFIFPGLAGEGYEQYF.

This CDR3 reads CASSEGPWLNTEAFF. Here the CDR3 DNA reads TGTGCCAGCAGTGAAGGGCCATGGCTGAACACTGAAGCTTTCTTT. The J gene is TRBJ1-1, the V gene TRBV6-1; no clear D. CDR1 and CDR2 from the germline V gene are MNHNS and SASEGT. With 1 base removed from V and 0 bases from J, the gap between germline ends came to 9 bases. The CDR3 loop spans 15 amino acids.

The chain joins TRBV7-3 to TRBJ2-5; 10 positions match TRBD1. The CDR3 covers 14 residues. The ends lost 5 bases at V and 4 bases at J; junction bases unmatched: 4. The germline CDR1 and CDR2 sequences are SGHTA and FQGTGA. As DNA, the CDR3 is TGTGCCAGCAGCCCCCGGGACAGGGGAGAGACCCAGTACTTC. It encodes CASSPRDRGETQYF.

This sequence joins TRBV6-1 and TRBJ2-3; D not resolved. Per the germline V gene, CDR1 is MNHNS and CDR2 is SASEGT. The CDR3 is 13 amino acids. The V end lost 4 bases, the J end lost 0 bases, and 5 bases lay between the germline ends. The CDR3 loop reads CASSVSSTDTQYF. The CDR3 nucleotides are TGTGCCAGCAGTGTATCTAGCACAGATACGCAGTATTTT.

The chain joins TRBV4-3 to TRBJ2-7; 8 nucleotides line up with TRBD1. CDR1 and CDR2 (germline): LGHNA, YSLEER. The CDR3 spans 15 residues. V was pared by 3 bases and J by 0 bases, with 4 bases of the junction left unmatched. CDR3 nucleotide sequence: TGCGCCAGCAGCCATTCCGGGACAGGCTCCTACGAGCAGTACTTC. It encodes CASSHSGTGSYEQYF.

This chain uses TRBV5-4 with TRBJ1-2, with a weak D call TRBD1 (6 bases). Trimming stripped 2 bases from V and 6 bases from J, with 11 bases between. Germline-derived CDR1 and CDR2 are SGHNT and YYREEE (reference sequence). This CDR3 contains 13 residues. The CDR3 DNA follows: TGTGCCAGCAGCTTTATCGGACAGCATGGCTACACCTTC. Its translation: CASSFIGQHGYTF.

The V gene is TRBV28, the J gene TRBJ2-1, with 9 bases identical to TRBD2. CDR1 is MDHEN and CDR2 is SYDVKM in the germline V gene. V shed 0 bases, J shed 9 bases, and the junction held 9 bases outside the gene matches. The CDR3 contains 16 residues. This CDR3 reads CASSLWREGRGPEQFF. Written as DNA, the CDR3 is TGTGCCAGCAGTTTATGGCGGGAGGGCCGTGGTCCTGAGCAGTTCTTC.

The chain combines TRBV6-1 with TRBJ1-2, with 8 bases aligning to TRBD1. With 5 bases clipped from V and 6 bases from J, the junction kept 8 bases outside the gene matches. Looked up from germline, CDR1 is MNHNS and CDR2 is SASEGT. This CDR3 is 14 amino acids long. This CDR3 is CASSPVGQGHGYTF. In DNA form, the CDR3 reads TGTGCCAGCAGTCCCGTTGGACAGGGCCATGGCTACACCTTC.

The rearrangement uses TRBV11-2 and TRBJ1-1; maybe TRBD1 (5 bases). The ends were cut back, 3 bases at V and 1 base at J, with 9 bases in the middle. The CDR3 contains 14 residues. Germline V CDR1 and CDR2: SGHAT, FQNNGV. The CDR3 sequence is CASSFSDKNTEAFF. Here the CDR3 DNA reads TGTGCCAGCAGCTTCTCGGACAAGAACACTGAAGCTTTCTTT.